The next 26 T cell receptor beta chains were all read from a single sample in a study of blood T cell repertoires in COVID-19. Some clones are missing from TCRdb's copy, which holds only in-frame ones; the method was immunoSEQ multiplex PCR. The table lists about 170,000 clones, more than 70% of them singletons. Source material: PBMCs or T cells enriched from blood (not recorded which). These receptors were collected from a woman between 50 and 59 years old in a cohort exposed to, infected with or recovered from COVID-19 (not recorded which).

This rearrangement joins TRBV3-1 (or the pseudogene TRBV3-2) to TRBJ1-1; 8 positions match TRBD1. The junction had 4 bases not matched to a gene; V was cut back by 4 bases and J by 0 bases. The CDR3 runs to 15 residues. The V gene's germline CDR1 is LGHDT and CDR2 YNNKEL (reference sequence). CDR3 loop: CASSPRDRLNTEAFF. CDR3 bases: TGTGCCAGCAGCCCGCGGGACAGGCTGAACACTGAAGCTTTCTTT.

The chain carries TRBV29-1 and TRBJ1-1; possible D gene TRBD1, 6 bases. Trimming pared 6 bases from V and 2 bases from J, leaving 10 bases between. This CDR3 region has 12 residues. Germline loops: CDR1 SQVTM, CDR2 ANQGSEA. The CDR3 reads CSVADRNTEAFF. Written as DNA, the CDR3 is TGCAGCGTGGCGGACAGAAACACTGAAGCTTTCTTT.

This clone was observed a few times. This chain joins TRBV5-1 and TRBJ1-3; weak D call: TRBD1 (5 bases). The CDR3 consists of 15 residues. Per the germline V gene, CDR1 is SGHRS and CDR2 is YFSETQ. The V gene lost 1 base and the J gene lost 4 bases, with 12 bases spanning the gap. This chain's CDR3 is CASSLYGGTGNTIYF. The DNA for the CDR3 is TGCGCCAGCAGCTTGTATGGCGGGACCGGAAACACCATATATTTT.

V is TRBV3-1 (or the pseudogene TRBV3-2) and J is TRBJ2-7; 7 nucleotides match TRBD1. CDR3 length equals 14 residues. Germline assignment: CDR1 LGHDT and CDR2 YNNKEL (reference sequence). V shed 3 bases, J shed 1 base, and the junction held 3 bases outside the gene matches. The CDR3 protein is CASSHGTVSYEQYF. CDR3 nucleotides: TGTGCCAGCAGCCACGGGACAGTGTCCTACGAGCAGTACTTC.

As for this clone: At one of its ends the junction is not consistent with the germline gene, which may arise from a read error. V gene TRBV12-3 or TRBV12-4 combines with J gene TRBJ1-4, with unresolved D. This CDR3 is built from 12 residues. The CDR3 sequence is CASSSSGSGPVF. As DNA, the CDR3 is TGTGCCAGCAGTTCTTCCGGGAGCGGACCAGTCTTT.

V usage is TRBV4-1 and J usage is TRBJ1-3; D not certain. Germline values: CDR1 MGHRA, CDR2 YSYEKL. CDR3 length: 17 residues. Trimming left V 0 bases short and J 3 bases short, with 15 bases between. CDR3 nucleotide sequence: TGCGCCAGCAGCCAAGATCGCGGCGAGTTATTTGGAAACACCATATATTTT. This translates into CASSQDRGELFGNTIYF.

The chain recombines TRBV3-1 (or the pseudogene TRBV3-2) with TRBJ2-3; the D is unclear. Germline CDR1 LGHDT, CDR2 YNNKEL (reference sequence). V was clipped by 5 bases and J by 1 base, with 16 bases between them. The CDR3 is 16 amino acids. The CDR3 here is CASSMTTLAGTDTQYF. The CDR3 bases are TGTGCCAGCAGCATGACGACTCTGGCGGGCACAGATACGCAGTATTTT.

This clone appeared a single time. The chain carries TRBV4-2 and TRBJ1-2, with D unclear. The CDR3 has 14 amino acids. V lost 0 bases to trimming and J lost 2 bases, with 7 bases between them. Germline lookup yields CDR1 LGHNA and CDR2 YNFKEQ. This chain's CDR3 is CASSQESSNYGYTF. The CDR3 DNA is TGTGCCAGCAGCCAAGAGTCATCCAACTATGGCTACACCTTC.

This chain links TRBV5-5 with TRBJ1-2; tentatively, D is TRBD1 (5 bases). Between the trimmed V and J ends, which lost 0 bases and 3 bases, there was a span of 18 bases. Germline CDR1 SGHKS, CDR2 YYEKEE (reference sequence). The CDR3 loop spans 17 amino acids. CDR3 DNA: TGTGCCAGCAGCTTGGTGGAGGGGCCGGGTTATGACTATGGCTACACCTTC. It is translated as CASSLVEGPGYDYGYTF. Variable domain in full (rest from reference TRBV5-5 and TRBJ1-2): DAGVTQSPTHLIKTRGQQVTLRCSPISGHKSVSWYQQVLGQGPQFIFQYYEKEERGRGNFPDRFSARQFPNYSSELNVNALLLGDSALYLCASSLVEGPGYDYGYTFGSGTRLTVV.

V and J are TRBV28 and TRBJ1-2; D perhaps matches TRBD1 (6 bases). Trimming took off 2 bases at V and 8 bases at J, with 18 bases between the two ends. This CDR3 is 15 amino acids long. Looked up from germline, CDR1 is MDHEN and CDR2 is SYDVKM. The CDR3 DNA is TGTGCCAGCAGTTTAAGGAAGCAGGGGAGCAAGGGCTACACCTTC. It yields the protein CASSLRKQGSKGYTF.

The chain joins TRBV19 to TRBJ1-6; unclear D gene. The length of the CDR3 is 17 residues. Trimming shortened V by 4 bases and J by 9 bases, and 22 bases separated the two germline ends. CDR1 LNHDA and CDR2 SQIVND come from the germline V gene (reference sequence). The CDR3 DNA sequence: TGTGCCAGTAGTACCGAAGCGGGCCGGCAAACGGGTTCACCCCTCCACTTT. Translation gives CASSTEAGRQTGSPLHF. The variable domain in full, with the rest retrieved from reference TRBV19 and TRBJ1-6, is DGGITQSPKYLFRKEGQNVTLSCEQNLNHDAMYWYRQDPGQGLRLIYYSQIVNDFQKGDIAEGYSVSREKKESFPLTVTSAQKNPTAFYLCASSTEAGRQTGSPLHFGNGTRLTVT.

The rearrangement uses TRBV2 and TRBJ1-6; the D gene is possibly TRBD1 (6 bases). In germline, CDR1 is SNHLY, CDR2 FYNNEI. The ends were cut back, 8 bases at V and 5 bases at J, with 10 bases in the middle. The CDR3 runs to 13 residues. The CDR3 reads CASVRDNNSPLHF. The CDR3 DNA is TGTGCCAGCGTCCGGGACAATAATTCACCCCTCCACTTT.

The chain recombines TRBV25-1 with TRBJ2-7, with 12 bases lining up with TRBD1. V lost 10 bases to trimming and J lost 4 bases; unmatched junction nucleotides: 8. CDR1 MGHDK and CDR2 SYGVNS come from the germline V gene. The CDR3 length is 14 residues. The CDR3 here is CAIQGTGGSYEQYF. CDR3 bases: TGTGCCATCCAAGGGACAGGGGGCTCTTACGAGCAGTACTTC.

The chain recombines TRBV6-2 or TRBV6-3 with TRBJ2-2; TRBD1 agrees at 9 bases. The CDR3 contains 17 residues. CDR1 and CDR2 (germline): MNHEY, SVGEGT. J gave up 7 bases and V 5 bases, and 14 bases lay outside the gene matches. CDR3 DNA sequence: TGTGCCAGCAGTCCAGCCGCCGGGACAGGGTCCGTCGGGGAGCTGTTTTTT. Translating it yields CASSPAAGTGSVGELFF.

This sequence joins TRBV28 and TRBJ2-2; 8 bases are a match to TRBD2. Per germline, CDR1 MDHEN and CDR2 SYDVKM. V shed 7 bases and J 1 base; nucleotides not matched to a gene: 8. The CDR3 runs to 16 residues. CDR3 nucleotides: TGTGCCAGCAACCCTGGGGGACTAGGGAACACCGGGGAGCTGTTTTTT. It yields the protein CASNPGGLGNTGELFF.

In its sample, this clone was seen a few times. CDR3 amino acids: CASSPAGGTAYNEQFF. The CDR3, as DNA: TGTGCCAGCAGCCCGGCCGGGGGGACGGCCTACAATGAGCAGTTCTTC. The chain carries TRBV7-3 and TRBJ2-1; 7 nucleotides match TRBD2. Germline values: CDR1 SGHTA, CDR2 FQGTGA. The CDR3 contains 16 residues. V shed 5 bases and J 2 bases; nucleotides not matched to a gene: 9.

The CDR3 reads CASSLGQAADTQYF. The CDR3 DNA is TGTGCCAGCAGCTTAGGTCAGGCCGCAGATACGCAGTATTTT. The chain recombines TRBV7-9 with TRBJ2-3; D not resolved. The V gene lost 1 base and the J gene lost 4 bases, with 9 bases spanning the gap. Germline-derived CDR1 and CDR2 are SEHNR and FQNEAQ (reference sequence). The CDR3 is 14 amino acids.

This clone has just one count. The chain couples TRBV6-5 to TRBJ2-1; the match to TRBD2 covers 7 bases. Germline CDR1 is MNHEY and CDR2 is SVGAGI. V was pared by 6 bases and J by 5 bases, with 4 bases of the junction left unmatched. This CDR3 is built from 13 residues. CDR3 amino acids: CASSLAENNEQFF. CDR3 DNA: TGTGCCAGCAGCCTAGCGGAGAACAATGAGCAGTTCTTC.

This clone was seen a single time. The V call is TRBV28, the J call TRBJ1-6; D is possibly TRBD1 (6 bases). Germline assignment: CDR1 MDHEN and CDR2 SYDVKM. The CDR3 covers 13 residues. Trimming pared 7 bases from V and 6 bases from J, leaving 10 bases between. CDR3 bases: TGTGCCAGCATACACAGGGCTAATTCACCCCTCCACTTT. Residues: CASIHRANSPLHF.

This clone was seen a single time. V usage is TRBV5-1 and J usage is TRBJ1-5; TRBD1 might be the D (6 bases). Between the trimmed V and J ends, which lost 4 bases and 0 bases, there was a span of 11 bases. Germline values: CDR1 SGHRS, CDR2 YFSETQ. This CDR3 spans 15 amino acids. CDR3 amino acids: CASSIQGYSNQPQHF. The DNA for the CDR3 is TGCGCCAGCAGCATACAGGGTTATAGCAATCAGCCCCAGCATTTT.

This clone was found once. V usage is TRBV7-2 and J usage is TRBJ2-1; 10 nucleotides agree with TRBD2. Trimming removed 5 bases from V and 7 bases from J; junction bases left unmatched: 14. Germline V CDR1 and CDR2: SGHTA, FQGNSA. The CDR3 consists of 17 residues. The CDR3 nucleotides read TGTGCCAGCAGCCCGAAGCCTAGCGGGAGATTGAGAAATGAGCAGTTCTTC. Protein: CASSPKPSGRLRNEQFF.

As to this clone: The junction differs from germline at one of its ends, possibly a read error. The rearrangement joins TRBV28 to TRBJ1-5, with 7 bases aligning to TRBD1. The CDR3 has 16 residues. Looked up from germline, CDR1 is MDHEN and CDR2 is SYDVKM. CDR3 protein: CASCLQLTGGNQPQHF. The CDR3 nucleotides are TGTGCCAGCTGTTTGCAACTCACAGGGGGCAATCAGCCCCAGCATTTT.

The rearrangement uses TRBV20-1 and TRBJ2-7; 10 nucleotides match TRBD2. The ends lost 3 bases at V and 4 bases at J; junction bases unmatched: 6. The CDR3 length is 14 residues. Germline CDR1 reads DFQATT; CDR2 reads SNEGSKA (reference sequence). The CDR3 loop reads CSASMGLASYEQYF. The CDR3 bases are TGCAGTGCTAGTATGGGACTAGCGTCTTACGAGCAGTACTTC.

The chain carries TRBV3-1 (or the pseudogene TRBV3-2) and TRBJ2-7; D is possibly TRBD1 (5 bases). The length of the CDR3 is 13 residues. V lost 1 base, J lost 6 bases, and 10 bases lay in between. Germline V gene data show CDR1 as LGHDT and CDR2 as YNNKEL (reference sequence). The chain's CDR3 is CASSQGGAVEQYF. CDR3 sequence (DNA): TGTGCCAGCAGCCAAGGTGGGGCAGTCGAGCAGTACTTC.

The chain links TRBV7-9 to TRBJ2-1; TRBD1 is a possible D gene (6 bases). The V end lost 5 bases, the J end lost 7 bases, and 21 bases lay between the germline ends. This CDR3 region has 16 residues. CDR1 SEHNR and CDR2 FQNEAQ come from the germline V gene (reference sequence). The CDR3: CASSPLRGPQWNEQFF. For the CDR3, the DNA is TGTGCCAGCAGCCCTCTCAGGGGTCCACAATGGAATGAGCAGTTCTTC.

The chain carries TRBV29-1 and TRBJ2-5, with TRBD1 as a possible D gene (6 bases). The germline V gene encodes CDR1 SQVTM and CDR2 ANQGSEA. The CDR3 is made up of 14 amino acids. V was clipped by 0 bases and J by 2 bases, with 10 bases between them. The CDR3 is CSVEDEGDQETQYF. CDR3 DNA sequence: TGCAGCGTTGAAGATGAGGGGGATCAAGAGACCCAGTACTTC.